The entry that follows covers one T cell receptor (beta chain) sequence. Assay: immunoSEQ multiplex PCR; the TCRdb copy retains only in-frame clones and omits some. The profile covers 65,000 to 90,000 clones, with around 90% appearing a single time and 0.25% taken by the ten largest. This specimen belongs to a study of technical replicates of blood from several donors. The CDR3 consists of 16 residues. Germline CDR1 LNHNV, CDR2 YYDKDF (reference sequence). V was clipped by 0 bases and J by 0 bases, with 12 bases between them. The sample taken for sequencing was T cells isolated from PBMCs. The sequence came from a human donor in good health. The J gene is TRBJ2-7, the V gene TRBV15; a weak D match, TRBD2 (6 bases). CDR3 in amino acids: CATSRDAGFGSYEQYF. The CDR3 nucleotides are TGTGCCACCAGCAGAGACGCGGGGTTTGGCTCCTACGAGCAGTACTTC.